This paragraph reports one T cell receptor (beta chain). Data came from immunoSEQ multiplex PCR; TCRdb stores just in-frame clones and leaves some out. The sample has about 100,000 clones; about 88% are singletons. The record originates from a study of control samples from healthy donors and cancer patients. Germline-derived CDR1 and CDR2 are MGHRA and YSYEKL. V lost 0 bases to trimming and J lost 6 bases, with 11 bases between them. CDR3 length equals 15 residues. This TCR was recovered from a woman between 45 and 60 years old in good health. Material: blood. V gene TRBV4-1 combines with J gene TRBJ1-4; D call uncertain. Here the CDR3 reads CASSQDSQVYEKLFF. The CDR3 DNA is TGCGCCAGCAGCCAAGATTCCCAGGTTTATGAAAAACTGTTTTTT.